This TCR beta chain was sequenced during a study of blood T cell repertoires in COVID-19. Looking at the study overall: The analysed material was cDNA or gDNA that came from T cells, B-cell-depleted T cells, or PBMCs.

This clone was seen just once. Original methodology: Cell counts per sample came from amplifying reference gene primers. Repertoires were generated with immunoSEQ multiplex PCR, while TCRdb's copy carries only in-frame clones and drops some. V and J calls and clone size are as listed in that table; D and trimming were resolved from the DNA. The sample lists some 150,000 clones, roughly four fifths occurring once. V was pared by 2 bases and J by 2 bases, with 11 bases between. The germline CDR1 and CDR2 sequences are PRHDT and FYEKMQ (reference sequence). The CDR3 spans 15 residues. Participant age was roughly 18 to 90 years, and participants resided in roughly 25 US areas. Participants' reported clinical history set cohort assignment.

J is TRBJ2-3 and V is TRBV13; D not certain. This receptor was taken from a young woman who had been exposed to COVID-19. The source material was PBMCs or T cells enriched from blood (not recorded which). The CDR3 loop reads CASSLFRAITDTQYF. CDR3 in DNA: TGTGCCAGCAGCTTATTCCGTGCGATCACAGATACGCAGTATTTT.